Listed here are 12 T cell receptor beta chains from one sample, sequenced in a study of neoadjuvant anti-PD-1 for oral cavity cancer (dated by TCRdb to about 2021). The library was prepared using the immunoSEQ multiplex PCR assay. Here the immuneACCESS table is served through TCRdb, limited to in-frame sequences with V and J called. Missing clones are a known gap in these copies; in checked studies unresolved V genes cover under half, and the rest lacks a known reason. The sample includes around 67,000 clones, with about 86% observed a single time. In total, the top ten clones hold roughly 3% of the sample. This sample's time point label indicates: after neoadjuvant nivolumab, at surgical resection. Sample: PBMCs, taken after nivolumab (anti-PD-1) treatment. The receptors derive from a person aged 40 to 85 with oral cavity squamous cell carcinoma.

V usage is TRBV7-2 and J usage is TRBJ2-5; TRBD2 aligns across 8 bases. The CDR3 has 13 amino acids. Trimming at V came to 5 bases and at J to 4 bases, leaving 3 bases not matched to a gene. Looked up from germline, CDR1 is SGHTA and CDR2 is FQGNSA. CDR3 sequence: CASSTLAGETQYF. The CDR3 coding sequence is TGTGCCAGCAGCACTCTAGCGGGAGAGACCCAGTACTTC.

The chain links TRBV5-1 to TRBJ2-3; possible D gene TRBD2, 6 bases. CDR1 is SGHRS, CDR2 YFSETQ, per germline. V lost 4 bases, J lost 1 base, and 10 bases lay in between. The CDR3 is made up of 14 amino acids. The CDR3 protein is CASSPERGTDTQYF. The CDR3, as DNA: TGCGCCAGCAGCCCCGAGCGGGGCACAGATACGCAGTATTTT.

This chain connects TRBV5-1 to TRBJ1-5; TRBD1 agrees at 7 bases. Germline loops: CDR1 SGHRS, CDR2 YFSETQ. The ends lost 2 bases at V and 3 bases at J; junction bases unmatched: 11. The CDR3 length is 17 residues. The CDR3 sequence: CASSLSGGGGANQPQHF. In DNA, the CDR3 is TGCGCCAGCAGCTTATCAGGGGGTGGAGGGGCCAATCAGCCCCAGCATTTT.

The CDR3 is CASSTSGGGEQYF. The CDR3, as DNA: TGTGCCAGCAGTACCTCGGGAGGGGGGGAGCAGTACTTC. The chain joins TRBV6-6 to TRBJ2-7; TRBD2 agrees at 8 bases. V was pared by 5 bases and J by 7 bases, with 7 bases of the junction left unmatched. This CDR3 is 13 amino acids long. In germline, CDR1 is MNHNY, CDR2 SVGAGI (reference sequence).

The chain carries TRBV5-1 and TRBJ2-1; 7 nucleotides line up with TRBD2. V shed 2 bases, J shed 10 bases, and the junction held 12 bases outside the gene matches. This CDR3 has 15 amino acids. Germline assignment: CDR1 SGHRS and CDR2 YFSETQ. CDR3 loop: CASSFEWEGLLEQFF. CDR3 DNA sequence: TGCGCCAGCAGCTTTGAGTGGGAGGGCCTTTTGGAGCAGTTCTTC.

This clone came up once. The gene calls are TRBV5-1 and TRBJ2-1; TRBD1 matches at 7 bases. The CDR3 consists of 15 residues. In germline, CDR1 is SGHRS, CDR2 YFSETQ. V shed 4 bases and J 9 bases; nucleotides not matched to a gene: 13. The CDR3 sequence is CASSPDRVDGGEQFF. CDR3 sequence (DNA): TGCGCCAGCAGCCCCGACAGGGTAGATGGAGGTGAGCAGTTCTTC. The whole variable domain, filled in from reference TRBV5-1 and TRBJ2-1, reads KAGVTQTPRYLIKTRGQQVTLSCSPISGHRSVSWYQQTPGQGLQFLFEYFSETQRNKGNFPGRFSGRQFSNSRSEMNVSTLELGDSALYLCASSPDRVDGGEQFFGPGTRLTVL.

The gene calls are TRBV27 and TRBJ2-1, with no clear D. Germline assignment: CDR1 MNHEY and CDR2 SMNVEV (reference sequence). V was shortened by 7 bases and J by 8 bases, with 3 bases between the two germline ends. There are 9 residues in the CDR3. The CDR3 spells CASMDEQFF. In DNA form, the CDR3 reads TGTGCCAGCATGGATGAGCAGTTCTTC.

DNA of the CDR3: TGTGCCTGGATGGCGGTTTGGGGGCGTGGAGCTGGGGCCAACGTCCTGACTTTC. This codes for CAWMAVWGRGAGANVLTF. The chain is built from TRBV30 and TRBJ2-6; D possibly corresponds to TRBD1 (6 bases). CDR1 is GTSNPN, CDR2 SVGIG, per germline (reference sequence). Trimming stripped 4 bases from V and 2 bases from J, with 21 bases between. This CDR3 contains 18 residues.

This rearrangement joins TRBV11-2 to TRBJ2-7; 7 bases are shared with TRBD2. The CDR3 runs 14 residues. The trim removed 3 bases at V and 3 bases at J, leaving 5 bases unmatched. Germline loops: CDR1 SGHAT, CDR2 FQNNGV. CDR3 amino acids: CASSFMRGSYEQYF. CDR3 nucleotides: TGTGCCAGCAGCTTCATGCGGGGGAGCTACGAGCAGTACTTC.

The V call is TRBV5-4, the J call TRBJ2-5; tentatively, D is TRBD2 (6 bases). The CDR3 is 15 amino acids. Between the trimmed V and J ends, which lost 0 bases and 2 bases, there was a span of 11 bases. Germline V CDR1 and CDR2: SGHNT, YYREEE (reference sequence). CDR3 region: CASSLGTNVQETQYF. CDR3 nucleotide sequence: TGTGCCAGCAGCTTGGGGACTAACGTACAAGAGACCCAGTACTTC.

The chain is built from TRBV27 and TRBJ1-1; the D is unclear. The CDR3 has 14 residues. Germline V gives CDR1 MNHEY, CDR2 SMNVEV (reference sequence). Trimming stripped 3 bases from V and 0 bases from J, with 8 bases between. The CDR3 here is CASSFKGMNTEAFF. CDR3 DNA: TGTGCCAGCAGTTTTAAGGGCATGAACACTGAAGCTTTCTTT.

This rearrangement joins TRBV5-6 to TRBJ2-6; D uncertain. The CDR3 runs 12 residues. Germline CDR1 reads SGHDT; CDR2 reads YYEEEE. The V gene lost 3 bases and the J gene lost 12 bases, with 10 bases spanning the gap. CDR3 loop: CASSSSAPVLTF. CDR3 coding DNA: TGTGCCAGCAGCTCGTCAGCTCCCGTCCTGACTTTC. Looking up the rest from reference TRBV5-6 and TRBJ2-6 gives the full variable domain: DAGVTQSPTHLIKTRGQQVTLRCSPKSGHDTVSWYQQALGQGPQFIFQYYEEEERQRGNFPDRFSGHQFPNYSSELNVNALLLGDSALYLCASSSSAPVLTFGAGSRLTVL.